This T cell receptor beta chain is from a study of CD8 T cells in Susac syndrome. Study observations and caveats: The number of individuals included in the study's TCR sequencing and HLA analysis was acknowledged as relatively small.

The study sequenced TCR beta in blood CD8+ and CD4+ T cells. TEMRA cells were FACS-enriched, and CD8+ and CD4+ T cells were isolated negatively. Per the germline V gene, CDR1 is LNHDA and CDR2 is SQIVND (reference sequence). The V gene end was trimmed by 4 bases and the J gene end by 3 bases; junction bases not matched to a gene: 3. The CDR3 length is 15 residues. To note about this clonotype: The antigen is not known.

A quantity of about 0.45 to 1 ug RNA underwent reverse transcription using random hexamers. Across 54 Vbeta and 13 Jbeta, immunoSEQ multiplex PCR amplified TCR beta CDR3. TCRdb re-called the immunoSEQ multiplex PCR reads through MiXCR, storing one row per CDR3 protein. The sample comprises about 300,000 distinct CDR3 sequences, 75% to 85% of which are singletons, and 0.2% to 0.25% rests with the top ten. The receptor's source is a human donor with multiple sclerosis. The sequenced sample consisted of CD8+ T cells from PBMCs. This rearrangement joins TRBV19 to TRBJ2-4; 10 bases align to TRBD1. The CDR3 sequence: CASSTGTGVKNIQYF. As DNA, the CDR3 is TGTGCCAGTAGTACCGGGACAGGGGTCAAAAACATTCAGTACTTC.